These 29 T cell receptor beta chains originate from one sample sequenced in a study of blood T cells in healthy people across ages. A sample-barcoded 5' primer and a J-beta primer mix were used in a second PCR of about 6 to 12 cycles. TCRdb reprocessed the 5' RACE reads with MiXCR, giving one entry per CDR3 protein. The data hold about 1.6 million distinct CDR3 sequences, with about 31% observed a single time. The sequenced sample consisted of blood. Receptor source: a woman aged 25 to 39 in good health.

This clonotype was seen a few times. CDR3 DNA sequence: TGCGCCAGCAGGTACCATACAGGAGAGAACACTGAAGCTTTCTTT. Its translation: CASRYHTGENTEAFF. V usage is TRBV5-1 and J usage is TRBJ1-1; TRBD1 is a possible D gene (5 bases). V lost 5 bases to trimming and J lost 1 base, with 15 bases between them. From germline, CDR1 is SGHRS and CDR2 YFSETQ. This CDR3 is 15 amino acids long.

This clonotype turned up a few times. The rearrangement uses TRBV27 and TRBJ1-2, with a tentative D call TRBD1 (5 bases). Germline V gene lookup returns CDR1 MNHEY and CDR2 SMNVEV (reference sequence). CDR3 length: 13 amino acids. Trimming pared 6 bases from V and 4 bases from J, leaving 12 bases between. Here the CDR3 DNA reads TGTGCCAGCAGCCCGGGACTGACCTATGGCTACACCTTC. Amino acid sequence: CASSPGLTYGYTF.

There are a few counts of this clonotype. The genes are TRBV5-6 and TRBJ2-7; 7 bases fit TRBD2. Germline V gene sequence: CDR1 SGHDT, CDR2 YYEEEE. V was clipped by 1 base and J by 4 bases; unmatched bases: 8. The CDR3 extends over 15 amino acids. CDR3 coding DNA: TGTGCCAGCAGCTTGTCGGGGGAGGGCGAATACGAGCAGTACTTC. Amino acids: CASSLSGEGEYEQYF. The entire variable domain, with the rest obtained from reference TRBV5-6 and TRBJ2-7, is as follows: DAGVTQSPTHLIKTRGQQVTLRCSPKSGHDTVSWYQQALGQGPQFIFQYYEEEERQRGNFPDRFSGHQFPNYSSELNVNALLLGDSALYLCASSLSGEGEYEQYFGPGTRLTVT.

The V and J genes are TRBV7-6 and TRBJ2-3; D gene uncertain. The V gene lost 5 bases and the J gene lost 0 bases, with 12 bases spanning the gap. Germline-derived CDR1 and CDR2 are SGHVS and FNYEAQ. The CDR3 consists of 15 residues. As DNA, the CDR3 is TGTGCCAGCAGCGATGTCCCGGACAGCACAGATACGCAGTATTTT. Translation gives CASSDVPDSTDTQYF.

J is TRBJ2-2 and V is TRBV30; D is unresolved. The CDR3 contains 13 residues. CDR1 and CDR2 (germline): GTSNPN, SVGIG (reference sequence). V was trimmed by 7 bases and J by 6 bases, leaving 15 bases between them. The CDR3, as DNA: TGTGCCTTTGGTACACGGGTTGCCGGGGAGCTGTTTTTT. It encodes CAFGTRVAGELFF.

V gene TRBV18 combines with J gene TRBJ2-5, with 7 positions matching TRBD1. The CDR3 extends over 17 amino acids. V lost 4 bases and J lost 0; bases outside the gene matches: 11. CDR1 is KGHSH and CDR2 is LQKENI in the germline V gene. The CDR3 DNA is TGTGCCAGCTCACGCCTCTCTTTGGGACAGTACCAAGAGACCCAGTACTTC. Its protein product is CASSRLSLGQYQETQYF.

This clonotype was detected a few times. The rearrangement uses TRBV12-3 or TRBV12-4 and TRBJ2-3; 10 positions agree with TRBD1. This CDR3 contains 17 residues. V was clipped by 3 bases and J by 4 bases; unmatched bases: 10. CDR3: CASSFRSGDRGPDTQYF. The CDR3 region has the DNA TGTGCCAGCAGTTTCCGATCCGGGGACAGGGGCCCAGATACGCAGTATTTT.

V usage is TRBV11-2 and J usage is TRBJ2-2, with unresolved D. Trimming stripped 1 base from V and 0 bases from J, with 9 bases between. The CDR3 loop spans 16 amino acids. Germline CDR1 and CDR2: SGHAT and FQNNGV. CDR3: CASSLVPVANTGELFF. DNA of the CDR3: TGTGCCAGCAGCTTAGTTCCAGTGGCGAACACCGGGGAGCTGTTTTTT.

This chain joins TRBV4-1 and TRBJ1-6, with D possibly being TRBD1 (5 bases). This CDR3 spans 18 amino acids. V dropped 3 bases and J dropped 1 base, with 16 bases sitting between them. In germline, CDR1 is MGHRA, CDR2 YSYEKL. CDR3: CASSQTDRGVSYNSPLHF. The CDR3 coding sequence is TGCGCCAGCAGCCAGACGGACCGAGGGGTATCCTATAATTCACCCCTCCACTTT.

The rearrangement uses TRBV15 and TRBJ1-2, with D perhaps matching TRBD1 (6 bases). Germline CDR1 reads LNHNV; CDR2 reads YYDKDF (reference sequence). The CDR3 is 16 amino acids. Trimming cost V 0 bases and J 8 bases, with 19 bases left between them. CDR3 DNA: TGTGCCACCAGCAGAGATAGGGACATTCTAGTACGGGGCTACACCTTC. Protein: CATSRDRDILVRGYTF. The full variable domain, with the rest looked up from reference TRBV15 and TRBJ1-2, is DAMVIQNPRYQVTQFGKPVTLSCSQTLNHNVMYWYQQKSSQAPKLLFHYYDKDFNNEADTPDNFQSRRPNTSFCFLDIRSPGLGDTAMYLCATSRDRDILVRGYTFGSGTRLTVV.

This clonotype has just a few counts. This chain uses TRBV27 with TRBJ2-5, with D hard to call. CDR3 length: 14 residues. The germline V gene encodes CDR1 MNHEY and CDR2 SMNVEV (reference sequence). Trimming removed 7 bases at V and 0 bases at J, with 12 bases between. The CDR3: CASTLKKDQETQYF. The CDR3 DNA follows: TGTGCCAGCACCCTAAAGAAGGACCAAGAGACCCAGTACTTC.

CDR3 sequence: CASNSGYGYTF. The CDR3 DNA is TGTGCCAGCAACTCTGGGTATGGCTACACCTTC. The chain joins TRBV25-1 to TRBJ1-2, with D hard to call. V lost 7 bases, J lost 5 bases, and 8 bases lay in between. Germline CDR1 is MGHDK and CDR2 is SYGVNS. CDR3 size: 11 residues.

This clonotype was seen a handful of times. The rearrangement uses TRBV6-1 and TRBJ1-2; D perhaps matches TRBD1 (5 bases). This CDR3 has 12 residues. From germline, CDR1 is MNHNS and CDR2 SASEGT. V shed 8 bases and J shed 4 bases, with 11 bases lying between them. CDR3 in DNA: TGTGCCAGCCAGAGGGGCATCTATGGCTACACCTTC. Translating gives CASQRGIYGYTF.

The J gene is TRBJ1-1, the V gene TRBV6-5; TRBD1 matches at 9 bases. Per the germline V gene, CDR1 is MNHEY and CDR2 is SVGAGI. The CDR3 extends over 15 amino acids. The J segment lost 5 bases and the V segment lost 2 bases, leaving 6 bases of the junction unmatched. This CDR3 is CASSYTGTGKTEAFF. The CDR3 DNA is TGTGCCAGCAGTTACACCGGGACAGGGAAGACTGAAGCTTTCTTT.

At least ten counts were recorded for this clonotype. The chain is built from TRBV7-6 and TRBJ2-5; TRBD1 matches at 9 bases. The DNA matches TRBJ2-7 better at its end, which makes the J call doubtful. Germline CDR1 SGHVS, CDR2 FNYEAQ. The CDR3 has 14 residues. For the CDR3, the DNA is TGTGCCAGCAGCTCCCGGGACAGGGTATTCGAGCAGTACTTC. Protein product: CASSSRDRVFEQYF.

This clonotype was counted between two and nine times. The V and J genes are TRBV6-6 and TRBJ1-1; D not certain. The length of the CDR3 is 12 residues. The V end was cut by 6 bases, the J end by 3 bases, with 8 bases between. Germline CDR1 and CDR2: MNHNY and SVGAGI (reference sequence). The CDR3 nucleotides read TGTGCCAGCAGACACGGAGACACTGAAGCTTTCTTT. Translation gives CASRHGDTEAFF.

A note on this clonotype: This may come from a read error, since a much larger clone is one base off. The chain combines TRBV3-1 with TRBJ2-5; 9 bases agree with TRBD2. This CDR3 is 14 amino acids long. Germline CDR1 reads LGHDT; CDR2 reads YNNKEL (reference sequence). V lost 2 bases, J lost 13 bases, and 11 bases stayed unmatched. The CDR3 spells CASSQTAGGPTTYF. The CDR3 DNA follows: TGTGCCAGCAGCCAAACGGCGGGAGGGCCGACGACGTACTTC.

This clonotype was recorded once. At one of its ends the junction is not consistent with the germline gene, which may arise from a read error. The V and J genes are TRBV7-2 and TRBJ2-1; D is undetermined. CDR3 size: 14 residues. Germline V CDR1 and CDR2: SGHTA, FQGNSA. The DNA for the CDR3 is TGTGCCAACAGCTTCGAAGTGGTGGAAGGGCTGCAGTTCTTC. Its protein is CANSFEVVEGLQFF.

The CDR3 region is CATSEDRGTDTQYF. The CDR3 DNA follows: TGTGCCACCAGTGAAGACAGGGGGACAGATACGCAGTATTTT. This chain links TRBV24-1 with TRBJ2-3; the match to TRBD1 covers 9 bases. Germline-derived CDR1 and CDR2 are KGHDR and SFDVKD. CDR3 length equals 14 residues. Trimming took 4 bases from V and 3 from J; bases not matched to a gene: 1.

Only a few counts were recorded for this clonotype. The rearrangement links TRBV20-1 to TRBJ1-1; D is uncertain. The germline V gene encodes CDR1 DFQATT and CDR2 SNEGSKA (reference sequence). V gave up 6 bases and J gave up 1 base, with 12 bases separating them. The CDR3 contains 13 residues. CDR3 protein: CSARSSRNTEAFF. The CDR3 DNA reads TGCAGTGCACGATCTTCCAGGAACACTGAAGCTTTCTTT.

This clonotype has at least ten counts. The V call is TRBV29-1, the J call TRBJ2-7; tentatively, D is TRBD2 (6 bases). Trimming took 3 bases from V and 2 from J, leaving 17 bases between them. CDR3 length: 15 amino acids. Germline CDR1 reads SQVTM; CDR2 reads ANQGSEA. The CDR3 region is CSVDGMQGGTYEQYF. The CDR3 coding sequence is TGCAGCGTTGATGGGATGCAGGGCGGGACCTACGAGCAGTACTTC.

The rearrangement links TRBV4-1 to TRBJ1-2, with D uncertain. There are 16 residues in the CDR3. In germline, CDR1 is MGHRA, CDR2 YSYEKL. V lost 0 bases to trimming and J lost 4 bases, with 15 bases between them. For the CDR3, the DNA is TGCGCCAGCAGCCAAGATTCCTCGGGTCGGGGCTATGGCTACACCTTC. As protein: CASSQDSSGRGYGYTF.

The V call is TRBV6-1, the J call TRBJ2-7; 12 bases line up with TRBD1. With V trimmed by 6 bases and J by 7 bases, 13 bases remained unmatched. Germline values: CDR1 MNHNS, CDR2 SASEGT. CDR3 length: 16 amino acids. For the CDR3, the DNA is TGTGCCAGCAGGAAGACCGGGACAGGGGGCTACAATGAGCAGTACTTC. This translates into CASRKTGTGGYNEQYF.

The V call is TRBV6-1, the J call TRBJ2-1, with D hard to call. The CDR3 covers 15 residues. V lost 4 bases, J lost 8 bases, and 18 bases lay in between. Per the germline V gene, CDR1 is MNHNS and CDR2 is SASEGT. CDR3 DNA: TGTGCCAGCAGTGTATGGGCTAGAGGTACCCATGAGCAGTTCTTC. Translating it yields CASSVWARGTHEQFF.

At least ten counts were recorded for this clonotype. The rearrangement joins TRBV4-1 to TRBJ2-5, with TRBD2 as a possible D gene (6 bases). Germline V gene sequence: CDR1 MGHRA, CDR2 YSYEKL. V lost 1 base, J lost 3 bases, and 15 bases lay in between. The CDR3 is made up of 16 amino acids. The CDR3: CASSQAAGSIEETQYF. CDR3 nucleotides: TGCGCCAGCAGCCAAGCCGCGGGGTCTATCGAAGAGACCCAGTACTTC.

The chain couples TRBV28 to TRBJ2-7; 8 nucleotides line up with TRBD1. With 6 bases clipped from V and 2 bases from J, the junction kept 6 bases outside the gene matches. The CDR3 sequence is 14 residues long. Looked up from germline, CDR1 is MDHEN and CDR2 is SYDVKM. In nucleotides, the CDR3 is TGTGCCAGCAGCGGGACACAGGGGGCCTACGAGCAGTACTTC. Translating it yields CASSGTQGAYEQYF.

The chain carries TRBV3-1 and TRBJ1-1; possible D gene TRBD1, 5 bases. The germline CDR1 and CDR2 sequences are LGHDT and YNNKEL (reference sequence). The CDR3 has 13 amino acids. Trimming removed 0 bases from V and 8 bases from J, with 10 bases in between. In nucleotides, the CDR3 is TGTGCCAGCAGCCAAGATCCGCAGGGAGAAGCTTTCTTT. Translation gives CASSQDPQGEAFF.

V and J are TRBV3-1 and TRBJ1-6, with a possible D match to TRBD1 (6 bases). Trimming shortened V by 4 bases and J by 7 bases, and 14 bases separated the two germline ends. Per germline, CDR1 LGHDT and CDR2 YNNKEL (reference sequence). The CDR3 is 15 amino acids. The CDR3 loop reads CASSLGTRGNSPLHF. Here the CDR3 DNA reads TGTGCCAGCAGCCTTGGGACGAGGGGGAATTCACCCCTCCACTTT.

The chain joins TRBV3-1 to TRBJ1-6, with 8 bases aligning to TRBD1. V dropped 3 bases and J dropped 2; count of bases not matched to a gene: 12. Germline V gene lookup returns CDR1 LGHDT and CDR2 YNNKEL (reference sequence). This CDR3 contains 19 residues. The CDR3 DNA reads TGTGCCAGCAGCCACGCAAGTCCAGGGGGCTGGACCTATAATTCACCCCTCCACTTT. It specifies CASSHASPGGWTYNSPLHF.